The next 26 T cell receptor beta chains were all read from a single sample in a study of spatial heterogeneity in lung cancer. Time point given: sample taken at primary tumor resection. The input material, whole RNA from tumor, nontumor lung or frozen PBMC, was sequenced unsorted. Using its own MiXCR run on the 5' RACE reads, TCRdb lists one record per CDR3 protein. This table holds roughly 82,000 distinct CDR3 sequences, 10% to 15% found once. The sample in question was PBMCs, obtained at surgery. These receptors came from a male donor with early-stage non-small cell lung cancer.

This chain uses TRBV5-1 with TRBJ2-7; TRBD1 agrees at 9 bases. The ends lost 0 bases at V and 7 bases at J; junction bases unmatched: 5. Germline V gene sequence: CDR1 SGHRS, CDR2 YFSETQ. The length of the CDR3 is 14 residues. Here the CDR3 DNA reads TGCGCCAGCAGCTTGGGGGGACAGGGAGGGGAGCAGTACTTC. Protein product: CASSLGGQGGEQYF.

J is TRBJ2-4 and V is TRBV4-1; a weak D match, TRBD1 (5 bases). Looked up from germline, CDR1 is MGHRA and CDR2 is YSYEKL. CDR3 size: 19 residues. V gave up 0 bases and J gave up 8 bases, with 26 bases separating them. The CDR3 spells CASSQDQGEVEYRGDIQYF. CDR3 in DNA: TGCGCCAGCAGCCAAGATCAGGGCGAAGTGGAGTATCGAGGAGACATTCAGTACTTC.

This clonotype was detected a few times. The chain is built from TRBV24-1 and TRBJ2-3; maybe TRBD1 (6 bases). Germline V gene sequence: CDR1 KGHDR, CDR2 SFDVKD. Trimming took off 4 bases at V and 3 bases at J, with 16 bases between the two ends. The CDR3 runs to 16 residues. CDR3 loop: CATSEGRGSVTDTQYF. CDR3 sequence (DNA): TGTGCCACCAGTGAAGGCAGGGGCTCGGTAACAGATACGCAGTATTTT.

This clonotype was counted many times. In nucleotides, the CDR3 is TGTGCCAGCAGCTTTGGGCCGAACACTGAAGCTTTCTTT. It is translated as CASSFGPNTEAFF. The V call is TRBV11-1, the J call TRBJ1-1; no clear D. CDR1 is SGHAT, CDR2 FQDESV, per germline (reference sequence). The CDR3 has 13 residues. V lost 3 bases to trimming and J lost 1 base, with 6 bases between them.

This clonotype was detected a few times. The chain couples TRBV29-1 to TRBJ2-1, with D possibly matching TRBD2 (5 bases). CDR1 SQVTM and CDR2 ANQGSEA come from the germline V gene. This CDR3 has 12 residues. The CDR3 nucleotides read TGCAGTTCTGGGGAGTCCTACAATGAGCAGTTCTTC. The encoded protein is CSSGESYNEQFF.

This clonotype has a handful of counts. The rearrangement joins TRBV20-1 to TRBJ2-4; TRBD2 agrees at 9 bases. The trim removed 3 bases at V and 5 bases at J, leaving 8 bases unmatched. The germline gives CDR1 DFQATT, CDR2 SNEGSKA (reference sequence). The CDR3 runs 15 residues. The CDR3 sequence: CSARMAGGPQNIQYF. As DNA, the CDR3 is TGCAGTGCTAGGATGGCGGGGGGGCCCCAAAACATTCAGTACTTC.

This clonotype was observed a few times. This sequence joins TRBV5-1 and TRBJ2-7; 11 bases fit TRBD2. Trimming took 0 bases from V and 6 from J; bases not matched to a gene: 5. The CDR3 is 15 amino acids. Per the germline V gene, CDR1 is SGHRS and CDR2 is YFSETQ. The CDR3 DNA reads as TGCGCCAGCAGCTTGGGGGGACTAGCGGTAAGCGAGCAGTACTTC. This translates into CASSLGGLAVSEQYF.

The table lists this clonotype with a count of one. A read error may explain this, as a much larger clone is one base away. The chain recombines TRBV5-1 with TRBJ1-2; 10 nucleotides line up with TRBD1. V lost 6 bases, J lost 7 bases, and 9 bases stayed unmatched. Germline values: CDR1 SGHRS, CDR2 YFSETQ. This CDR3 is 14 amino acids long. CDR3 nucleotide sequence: TGCGCCAGCAACCCCCCGGACAGGGGGACTGGCTACACCTTC. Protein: CASNPPDRGTGYTF.

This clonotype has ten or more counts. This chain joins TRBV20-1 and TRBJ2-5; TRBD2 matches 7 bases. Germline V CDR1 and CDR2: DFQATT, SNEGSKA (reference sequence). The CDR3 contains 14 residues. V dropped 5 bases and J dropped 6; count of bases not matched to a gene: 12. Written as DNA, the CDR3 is TGCAGTGCTGTGGGAGGGGACGCTCTTAAGACCCAGTACTTC. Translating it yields CSAVGGDALKTQYF.

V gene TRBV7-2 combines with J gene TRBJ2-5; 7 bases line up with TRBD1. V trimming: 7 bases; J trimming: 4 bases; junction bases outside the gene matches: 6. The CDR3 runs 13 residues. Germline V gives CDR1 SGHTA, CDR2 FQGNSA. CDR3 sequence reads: CASTRGPGETQYF. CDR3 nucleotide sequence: TGTGCCAGCACAAGGGGGCCGGGAGAGACCCAGTACTTC.

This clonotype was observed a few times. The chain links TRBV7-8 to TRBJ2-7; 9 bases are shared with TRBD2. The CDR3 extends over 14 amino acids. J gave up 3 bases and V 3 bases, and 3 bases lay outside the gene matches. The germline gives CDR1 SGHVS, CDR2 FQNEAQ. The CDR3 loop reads CASSFSSGDYEQYF. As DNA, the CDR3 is TGTGCCAGCAGCTTTTCTAGCGGGGACTACGAGCAGTACTTC.

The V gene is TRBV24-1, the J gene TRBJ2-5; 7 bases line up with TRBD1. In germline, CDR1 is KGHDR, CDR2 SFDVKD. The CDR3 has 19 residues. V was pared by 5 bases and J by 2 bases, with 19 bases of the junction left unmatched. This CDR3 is CATSGGKSFGQANQETQYF. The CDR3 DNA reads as TGTGCCACCAGTGGGGGAAAGTCTTTCGGACAGGCGAATCAAGAGACCCAGTACTTC.

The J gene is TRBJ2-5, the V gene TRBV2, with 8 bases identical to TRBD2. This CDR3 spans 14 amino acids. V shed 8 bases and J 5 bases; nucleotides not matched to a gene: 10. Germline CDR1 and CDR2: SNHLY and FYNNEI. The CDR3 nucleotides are TGTGCCAGCGGCGGAGGACTAGCATGGGAGACCCAGTACTTC. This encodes CASGGGLAWETQYF.

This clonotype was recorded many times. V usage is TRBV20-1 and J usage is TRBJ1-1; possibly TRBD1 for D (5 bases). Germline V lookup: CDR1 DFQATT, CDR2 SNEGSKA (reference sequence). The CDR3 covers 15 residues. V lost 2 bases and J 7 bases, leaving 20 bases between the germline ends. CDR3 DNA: TGCAGTGCTAGACATTCCGCGGGACCGGCCAATGAAGCTTTCTTT. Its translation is CSARHSAGPANEAFF.

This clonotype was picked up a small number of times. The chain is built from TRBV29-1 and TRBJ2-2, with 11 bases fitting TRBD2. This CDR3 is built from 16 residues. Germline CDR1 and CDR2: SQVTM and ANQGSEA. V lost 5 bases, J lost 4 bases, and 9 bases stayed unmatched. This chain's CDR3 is CSVQYSGRAGTGELFF. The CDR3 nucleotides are TGCAGCGTTCAGTATAGCGGGAGGGCCGGCACCGGGGAGCTGTTTTTT.

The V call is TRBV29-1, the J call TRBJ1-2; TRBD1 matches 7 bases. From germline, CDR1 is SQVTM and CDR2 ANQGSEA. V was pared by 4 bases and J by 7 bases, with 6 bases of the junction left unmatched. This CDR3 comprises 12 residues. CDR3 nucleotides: TGCAGCGTTGGGGACAGAGGAGGTGGCTACACCTTC. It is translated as CSVGDRGGGYTF.

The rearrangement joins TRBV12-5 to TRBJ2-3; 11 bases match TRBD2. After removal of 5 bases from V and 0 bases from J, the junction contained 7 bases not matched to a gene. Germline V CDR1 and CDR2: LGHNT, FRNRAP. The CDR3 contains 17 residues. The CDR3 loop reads CASGPGLAGLSTDTQYF. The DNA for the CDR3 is TGTGCTAGTGGTCCCGGACTAGCGGGCCTTAGCACAGATACGCAGTATTTT.

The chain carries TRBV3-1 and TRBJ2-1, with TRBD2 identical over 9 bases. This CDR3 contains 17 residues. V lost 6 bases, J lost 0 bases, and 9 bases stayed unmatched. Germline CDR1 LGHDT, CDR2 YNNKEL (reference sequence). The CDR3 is CASRSISGSSSYNEQFF. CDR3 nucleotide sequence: TGTGCCAGCAGGTCTATTAGCGGGAGTTCCTCCTACAATGAGCAGTTCTTC.

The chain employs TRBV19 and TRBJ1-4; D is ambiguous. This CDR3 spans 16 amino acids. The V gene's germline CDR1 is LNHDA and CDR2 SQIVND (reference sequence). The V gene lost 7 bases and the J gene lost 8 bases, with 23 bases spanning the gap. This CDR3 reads CASIFSDGKRREKLFF. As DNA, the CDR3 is TGTGCCAGTATCTTCTCGGACGGCAAACGGCGAGAAAAACTGTTTTTT.

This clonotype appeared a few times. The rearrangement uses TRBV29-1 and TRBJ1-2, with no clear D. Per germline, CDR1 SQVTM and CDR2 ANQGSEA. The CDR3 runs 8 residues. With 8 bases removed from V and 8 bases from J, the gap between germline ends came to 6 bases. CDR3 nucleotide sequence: TGCAGCTCTGAGGGCTACACCTTC. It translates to CSSEGYTF. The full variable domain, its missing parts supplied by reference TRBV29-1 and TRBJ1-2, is SAVISQKPSRDICQRGTSLTIQCQVDSQVTMMFWYRQQPGQSLTLIATANQGSEATYESGFVIDKFPISRPNLTFSTLTVSNMSPEDSSIYLCSSEGYTFGSGTRLTVV.

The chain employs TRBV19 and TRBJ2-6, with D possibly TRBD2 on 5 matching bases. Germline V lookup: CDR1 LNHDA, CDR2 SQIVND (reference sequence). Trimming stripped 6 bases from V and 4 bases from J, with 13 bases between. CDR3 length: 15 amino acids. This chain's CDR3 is CASSGRTSGANVLTF. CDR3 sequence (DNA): TGTGCCAGTAGCGGACGGACTTCCGGGGCCAACGTCCTGACTTTC.

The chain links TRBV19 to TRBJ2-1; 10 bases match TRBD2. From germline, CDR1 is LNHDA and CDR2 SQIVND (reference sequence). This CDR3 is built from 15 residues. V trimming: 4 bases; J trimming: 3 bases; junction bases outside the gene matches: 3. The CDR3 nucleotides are TGTGCCAGTAGTAGTCTAGCGGGGGACTACAATGAGCAGTTCTTC. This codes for CASSSLAGDYNEQFF.

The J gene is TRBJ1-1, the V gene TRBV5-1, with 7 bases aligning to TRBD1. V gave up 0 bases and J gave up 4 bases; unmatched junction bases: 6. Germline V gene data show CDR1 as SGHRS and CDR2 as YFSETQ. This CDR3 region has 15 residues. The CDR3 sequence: CASSLAGGPGTEAFF. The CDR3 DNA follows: TGCGCCAGCAGCTTGGCAGGGGGGCCGGGCACTGAAGCTTTCTTT.

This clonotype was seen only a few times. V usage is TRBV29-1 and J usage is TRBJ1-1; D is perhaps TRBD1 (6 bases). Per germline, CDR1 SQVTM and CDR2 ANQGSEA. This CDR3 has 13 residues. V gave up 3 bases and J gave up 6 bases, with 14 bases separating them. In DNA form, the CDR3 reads TGCAGCGTTGATCGGGGGCTCGGCTCTGAAGCTTTCTTT. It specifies CSVDRGLGSEAFF.

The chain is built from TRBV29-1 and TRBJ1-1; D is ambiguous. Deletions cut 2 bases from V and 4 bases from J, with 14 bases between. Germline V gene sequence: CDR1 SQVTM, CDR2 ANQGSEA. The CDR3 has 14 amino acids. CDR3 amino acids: CSVEKGYGTTEAFF. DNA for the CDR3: TGCAGCGTTGAAAAGGGATATGGAACCACTGAAGCTTTCTTT.

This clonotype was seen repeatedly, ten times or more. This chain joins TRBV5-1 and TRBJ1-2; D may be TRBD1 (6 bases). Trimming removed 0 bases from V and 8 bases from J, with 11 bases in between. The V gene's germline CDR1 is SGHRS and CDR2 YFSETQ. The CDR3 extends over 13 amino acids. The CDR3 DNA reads TGCGCCAGCAGCTTGGAAAGGGGGGAAGGCTACACCTTC. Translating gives CASSLERGEGYTF.